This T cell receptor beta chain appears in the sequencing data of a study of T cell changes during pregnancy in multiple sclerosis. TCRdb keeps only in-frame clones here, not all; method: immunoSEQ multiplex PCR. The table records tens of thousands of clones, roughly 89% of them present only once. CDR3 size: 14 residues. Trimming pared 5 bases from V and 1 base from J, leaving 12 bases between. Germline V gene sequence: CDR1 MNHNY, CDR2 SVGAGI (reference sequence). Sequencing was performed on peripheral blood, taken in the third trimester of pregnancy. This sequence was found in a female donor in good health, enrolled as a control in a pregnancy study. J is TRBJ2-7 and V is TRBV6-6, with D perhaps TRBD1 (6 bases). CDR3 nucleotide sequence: TGTGCCAGCAGTGGGAGAACAGGGTCCTACGAGCAGTACTTC. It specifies CASSGRTGSYEQYF.